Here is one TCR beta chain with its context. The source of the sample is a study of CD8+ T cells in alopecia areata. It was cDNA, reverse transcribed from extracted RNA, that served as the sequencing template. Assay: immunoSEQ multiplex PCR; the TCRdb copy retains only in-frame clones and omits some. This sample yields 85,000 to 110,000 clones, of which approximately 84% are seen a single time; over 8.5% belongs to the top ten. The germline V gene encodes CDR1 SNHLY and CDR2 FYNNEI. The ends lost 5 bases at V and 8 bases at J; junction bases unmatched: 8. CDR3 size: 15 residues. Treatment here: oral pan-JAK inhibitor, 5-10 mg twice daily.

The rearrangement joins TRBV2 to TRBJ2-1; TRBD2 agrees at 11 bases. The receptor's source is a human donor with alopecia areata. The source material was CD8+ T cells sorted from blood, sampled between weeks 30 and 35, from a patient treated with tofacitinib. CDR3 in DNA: TGTGCCAGCAGTCTTAGCGGGAGGGTCTCGGATGAGCAGTTCTTC. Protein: CASSLSGRVSDEQFF.